The sequence of this TCR beta chain was determined in a study of Ad26.COV2.S vaccination and SARS-CoV-2 variants. V gave up 6 bases and J gave up 0 bases; unmatched junction bases: 4. The CDR3 consists of 14 residues. CDR1 KGHSH and CDR2 LQKENI come from the germline V gene. Treatment denoted: over 15 received Ad26.COV2.S at low or high dose, single or two shots; roughly five received placebo; per-sample allocation not given. Specimen acquisition occurred on day 63 following the initial vaccine or placebo injection. TCRdb's table, derived via immunoSEQ multiplex PCR, lists solely in-frame clones and lacks some. The repertoire holds about 680,000 clones, with more than 80% as singletons.

The input for sequencing was peripheral blood, taken in a trial of Ad26.COV2.S vaccine versus placebo. V and J are TRBV18 and TRBJ1-1; 7 bases are a match to TRBD1. The source is a person between 18 and 65 years old who received the Ad26.COV2.S COVID-19 vaccine or a placebo. CDR3 bases: TGTGCCAGCTCGTCCACAGGGGTGAACACTGAAGCTTTCTTT. Its protein is CASSSTGVNTEAFF.